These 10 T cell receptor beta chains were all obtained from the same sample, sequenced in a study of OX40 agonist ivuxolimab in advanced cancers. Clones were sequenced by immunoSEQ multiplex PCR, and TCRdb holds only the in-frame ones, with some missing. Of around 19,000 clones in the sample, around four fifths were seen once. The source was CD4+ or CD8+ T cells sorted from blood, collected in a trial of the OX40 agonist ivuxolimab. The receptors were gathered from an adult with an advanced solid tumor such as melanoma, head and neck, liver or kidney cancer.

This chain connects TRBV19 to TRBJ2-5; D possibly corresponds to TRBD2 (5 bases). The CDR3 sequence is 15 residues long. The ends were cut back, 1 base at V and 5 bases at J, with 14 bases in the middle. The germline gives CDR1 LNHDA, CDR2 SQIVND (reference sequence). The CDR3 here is CASSIVLGRRETQYF. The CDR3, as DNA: TGTGCCAGTAGTATAGTTTTGGGGAGAAGGGAGACCCAGTACTTC.

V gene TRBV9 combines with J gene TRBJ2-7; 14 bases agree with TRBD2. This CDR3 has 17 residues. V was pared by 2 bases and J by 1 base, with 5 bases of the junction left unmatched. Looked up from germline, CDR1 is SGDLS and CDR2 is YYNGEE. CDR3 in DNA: TGTGCCAGCAGCGTGGGACTAGCGGGGGTAGGGTCCTACGAGCAGTACTTC. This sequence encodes CASSVGLAGVGSYEQYF.

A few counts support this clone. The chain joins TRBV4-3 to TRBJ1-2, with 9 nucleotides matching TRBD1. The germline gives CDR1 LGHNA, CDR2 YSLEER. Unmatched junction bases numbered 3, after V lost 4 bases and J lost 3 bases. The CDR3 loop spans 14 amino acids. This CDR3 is CASSPGQGHYGYTF. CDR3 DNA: TGCGCCAGCAGCCCTGGACAGGGGCACTATGGCTACACCTTC.

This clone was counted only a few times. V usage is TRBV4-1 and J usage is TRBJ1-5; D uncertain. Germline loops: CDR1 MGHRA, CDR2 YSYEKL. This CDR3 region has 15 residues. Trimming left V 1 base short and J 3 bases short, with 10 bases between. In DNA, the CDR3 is TGCGCCAGCAGCCAAGCAGACGGACCCAATCAGCCCCAGCATTTT. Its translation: CASSQADGPNQPQHF.

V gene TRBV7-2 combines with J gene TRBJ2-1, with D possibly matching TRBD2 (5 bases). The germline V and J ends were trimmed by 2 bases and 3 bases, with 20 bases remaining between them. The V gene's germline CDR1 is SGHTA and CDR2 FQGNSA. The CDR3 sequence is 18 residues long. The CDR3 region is CASSLFGPSAEGYNEQFF. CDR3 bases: TGTGCCAGCAGCTTATTCGGCCCCAGCGCTGAGGGCTACAATGAGCAGTTCTTC.

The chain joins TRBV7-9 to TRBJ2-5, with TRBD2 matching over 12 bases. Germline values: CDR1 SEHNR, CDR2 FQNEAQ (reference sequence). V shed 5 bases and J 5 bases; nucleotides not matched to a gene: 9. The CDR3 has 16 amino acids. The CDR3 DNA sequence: TGTGCCAGCAGCCTTCTCACTAGCGGGGGGAGCGAGACCCAGTACTTC. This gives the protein CASSLLTSGGSETQYF.

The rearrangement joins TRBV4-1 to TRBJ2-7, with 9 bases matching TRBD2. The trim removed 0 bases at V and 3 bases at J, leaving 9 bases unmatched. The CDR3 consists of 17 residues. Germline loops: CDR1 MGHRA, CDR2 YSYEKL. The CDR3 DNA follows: TGCGCCAGCAGCCAAGATTCGCAGGTAGCGGGAGTCTACGAGCAGTACTTC. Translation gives CASSQDSQVAGVYEQYF.

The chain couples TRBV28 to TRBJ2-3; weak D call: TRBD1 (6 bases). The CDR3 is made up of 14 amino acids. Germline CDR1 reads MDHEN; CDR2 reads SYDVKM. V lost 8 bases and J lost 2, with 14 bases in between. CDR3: CASGPWDTTDTQYF. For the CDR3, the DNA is TGTGCCAGCGGTCCTTGGGACACCACAGATACGCAGTATTTT.

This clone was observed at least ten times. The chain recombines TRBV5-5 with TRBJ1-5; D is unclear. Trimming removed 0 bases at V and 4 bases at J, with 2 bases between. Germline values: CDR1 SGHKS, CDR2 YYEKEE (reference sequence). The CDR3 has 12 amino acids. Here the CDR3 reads CASSLENQPQHF. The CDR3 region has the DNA TGTGCCAGCAGCTTGGAAAATCAGCCCCAGCATTTT.

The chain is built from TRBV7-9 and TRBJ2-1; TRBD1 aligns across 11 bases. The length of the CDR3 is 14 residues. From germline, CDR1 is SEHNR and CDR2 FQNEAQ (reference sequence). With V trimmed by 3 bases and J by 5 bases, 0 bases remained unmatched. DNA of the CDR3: TGTGCCAGCAGCTTGGGACAGGGGGACAATGAGCAGTTCTTC. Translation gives CASSLGQGDNEQFF. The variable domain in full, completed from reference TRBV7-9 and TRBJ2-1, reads DTGVSQNPRHKITKRGQNVTFRCDPISEHNRLYWYRQTLGQGPEFLTYFQNEAQLEKSRLLSDRFSAERPKGSFSTLEIQRTEQGDSAMYLCASSLGQGDNEQFFGPGTRLTVL.